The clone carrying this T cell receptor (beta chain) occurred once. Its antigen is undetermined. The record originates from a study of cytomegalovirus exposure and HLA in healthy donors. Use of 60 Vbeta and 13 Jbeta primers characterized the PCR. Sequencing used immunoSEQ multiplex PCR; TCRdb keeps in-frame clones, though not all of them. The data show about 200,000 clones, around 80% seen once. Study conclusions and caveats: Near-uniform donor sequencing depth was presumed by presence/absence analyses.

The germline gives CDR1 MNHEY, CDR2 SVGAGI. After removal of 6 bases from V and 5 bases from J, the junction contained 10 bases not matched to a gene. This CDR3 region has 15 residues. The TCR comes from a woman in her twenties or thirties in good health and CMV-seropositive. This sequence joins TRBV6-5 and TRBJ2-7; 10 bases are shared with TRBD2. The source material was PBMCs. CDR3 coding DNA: TGTGCCAGCAGGACCACTAGCGGGAACAATAACGAGCAGTACTTC. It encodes CASRTTSGNNNEQYF.